Each of the 13 T cell receptor beta chains below was sequenced from the same sample in a study of graft-versus-host responses after intestinal transplantation (dated by TCRdb to about 2021). Interpreted using the paper, the time point label stands for: cells obtained before transplantation from donor or recipient. These receptors' targets are unknown. To prepare the library, the immunoSEQ multiplex PCR assay was applied. Not all clones reach the TCRdb copy of this immuneACCESS table, which keeps in-frame sequences only. Checked studies attribute under half of the gap to unresolved V genes and leave the rest unexplained. The sample table lists 60,000 to 80,000 clones, 90% of them with a count of one. Roughly 1.3% of the sample is in the top ten clones. Sequencing was performed on unstimulated CD8+ T cells sorted from spleen or lymph node cells, taken before intestinal transplant. The receptors here all came from a human donor who received an intestinal transplant.

The chain joins TRBV9 to TRBJ2-3, with 9 bases matching TRBD2. From germline, CDR1 is SGDLS and CDR2 YYNGEE. After removal of 4 bases from V and 2 bases from J, the junction contained 8 bases not matched to a gene. The CDR3 has 16 residues. CDR3 region: CASSLRLADYTDTQYF. CDR3 coding DNA: TGTGCCAGCAGCCTCAGACTAGCGGACTACACAGATACGCAGTATTTT.

This chain links TRBV5-6 with TRBJ1-1; D ambiguous. The CDR3 extends over 14 amino acids. Deletions cut 2 bases from V and 4 bases from J, with 12 bases between. The germline V gene has CDR1 SGHDT and CDR2 YYEEEE. The CDR3 sequence: CASSFQWGGTEAFF. The CDR3 bases are TGTGCCAGCAGCTTCCAGTGGGGAGGCACTGAAGCTTTCTTT.

The rearrangement uses TRBV13 and TRBJ2-1, with 8 bases fitting TRBD1. The germline V gene has CDR1 PRHDT and CDR2 FYEKMQ (reference sequence). The CDR3 loop spans 15 amino acids. The trim removed 5 bases at V and 6 bases at J, leaving 9 bases unmatched. The CDR3 region has the DNA TGTGCCAGCAGCCCTGGGCAGGGGGCTAGCAATGAGCAGTTCTTC. It specifies CASSPGQGASNEQFF. Drawing the rest from reference TRBV13 and TRBJ2-1, the complete variable domain is AAGVIQSPRHLIKEKRETATLKCYPIPRHDTVYWYQQGPGQDPQFLISFYEKMQSDKGSIPDRFSAQQFSDYHSELNMSSLELGDSALYFCASSPGQGASNEQFFGPGTRLTVL.

V and J are TRBV4-1 and TRBJ2-3; D is unclear. Germline V lookup: CDR1 MGHRA, CDR2 YSYEKL. This CDR3 spans 13 amino acids. The germline V and J ends were trimmed by 1 base and 3 bases, with 5 bases remaining between them. The CDR3 nucleotides are TGCGCCAGCAGCCAAGGCCGGACAGATACGCAGTATTTT. This codes for CASSQGRTDTQYF.

This sequence joins TRBV10-3 and TRBJ1-4; TRBD1 aligns across 9 bases. There are 17 residues in the CDR3. Looked up from germline, CDR1 is ENHRY and CDR2 is SYGVKD. Trimming removed 0 bases from V and 10 bases from J; junction bases left unmatched: 12. The CDR3 here is CAISESDPRDREGKLFF. CDR3 DNA sequence: TGTGCCATCAGTGAGTCTGACCCCCGGGACAGGGAAGGAAAACTGTTTTTT.

This chain connects TRBV6-6 to TRBJ1-1, with D possibly TRBD1 on 6 matching bases. Per the germline V gene, CDR1 is MNHNY and CDR2 is SVGAGI (reference sequence). CDR3 size: 14 residues. V gave up 8 bases and J gave up 5 bases, with 18 bases separating them. The CDR3, as DNA: TGTGCCAGCCACCCGGGGGGCTTGGGGACTGAAGCTTTCTTT. This sequence encodes CASHPGGLGTEAFF.

The genes are TRBV6-5 and TRBJ2-2; the match to TRBD1 covers 7 bases. In germline, CDR1 is MNHEY, CDR2 SVGAGI. The V and J ends lost 0 bases and 7 bases, in that order; junction bases with no gene match: 2. This CDR3 has 14 amino acids. CDR3 amino acids: CASSYSSGGGELFF. In nucleotides, the CDR3 is TGTGCCAGCAGTTACTCTTCAGGGGGCGGGGAGCTGTTTTTT.

This clone occurred a few times. The chain employs TRBV6-1 and TRBJ2-7; D may be TRBD2 (5 bases). V dropped 3 bases and J dropped 3 bases, with 15 bases sitting between them. The CDR3 is 15 amino acids. Germline loops: CDR1 MNHNS, CDR2 SASEGT. This CDR3 is CASSDSVYGVYEQYF. The DNA of the CDR3 is TGTGCCAGCAGTGACTCCGTGTACGGGGTCTACGAGCAGTACTTC.

The rearrangement links TRBV7-6 to TRBJ2-3; 12 positions agree with TRBD2. The V segment lost 5 bases and the J segment 5 bases; nucleotides outside the gene matches: 5. Germline CDR1 and CDR2: SGHVS and FNYEAQ. The CDR3 totals 15 residues. The CDR3 DNA sequence: TGTGCCAGCAGCCCTAGCGGGGGGGCCGTAGATACGCAGTATTTT. It translates to CASSPSGGAVDTQYF.

The rearrangement links TRBV12-5 to TRBJ1-1; D gene ambiguous. In germline, CDR1 is LGHNT, CDR2 FRNRAP. This CDR3 is built from 13 residues. The ends were cut back, 3 bases at V and 1 base at J, with 6 bases in the middle. DNA of the CDR3: TGTGCTAGTGGTTTCGCAGGGAACACTGAAGCTTTCTTT. Its translation is CASGFAGNTEAFF.

The rearrangement joins TRBV11-2 to TRBJ2-4; a possible D gene is TRBD1 (6 bases). Trimming left V 5 bases short and J 5 bases short, with 13 bases between. The CDR3 has 14 residues. Per germline, CDR1 SGHAT and CDR2 FQNNGV. The CDR3 coding sequence is TGTGCCAGCAGCGGTCACAGGGCCGAAAACATTCAGTACTTC. This sequence encodes CASSGHRAENIQYF.

The genes are TRBV7-2 and TRBJ2-7, with 8 positions matching TRBD1. CDR3 length: 15 residues. After removal of 1 base from V and 2 bases from J, the junction contained 4 bases not matched to a gene. In germline, CDR1 is SGHTA, CDR2 FQGNSA. CDR3 in DNA: TGTGCCAGCAGCTTAGGGACAGGGAAGGCCTACGAGCAGTACTTC. Protein: CASSLGTGKAYEQYF.

V and J are TRBV6-1 and TRBJ1-2, with TRBD1 identical over 7 bases. The germline CDR1 and CDR2 sequences are MNHNS and SASEGT. This CDR3 is built from 15 residues. With 8 bases clipped from V and 4 bases from J, the junction kept 13 bases outside the gene matches. The CDR3 region is CASAYRGYDTYGYTF. CDR3 nucleotides: TGTGCCAGCGCTTACAGGGGCTATGACACCTATGGCTACACCTTC.